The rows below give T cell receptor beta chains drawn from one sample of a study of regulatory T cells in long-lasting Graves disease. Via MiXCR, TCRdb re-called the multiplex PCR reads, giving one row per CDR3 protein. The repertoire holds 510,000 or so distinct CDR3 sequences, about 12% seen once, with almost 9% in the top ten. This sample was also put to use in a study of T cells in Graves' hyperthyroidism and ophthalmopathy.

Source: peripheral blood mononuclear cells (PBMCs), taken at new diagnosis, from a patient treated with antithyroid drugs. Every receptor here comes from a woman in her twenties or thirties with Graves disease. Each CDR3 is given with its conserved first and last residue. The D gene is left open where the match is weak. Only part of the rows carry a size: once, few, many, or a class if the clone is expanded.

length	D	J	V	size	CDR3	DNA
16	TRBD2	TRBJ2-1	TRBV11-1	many	CASSLAPSGKYNEQFF	TGTGCCAGCAGCTTAGCGCCTAGCGGGAAATACAATGAGCAGTTCTTC
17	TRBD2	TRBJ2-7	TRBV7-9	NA	CASSLGLAGGLEDEQYF	TGTGCCAGCAGCTTAGGACTAGCGGGAGGGCTTGAGGACGAGCAGTACTTC
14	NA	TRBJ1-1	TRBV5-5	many	CASSVRRSGRQAFF	TGTGCCAGCAGCGTAAGGCGATCGGGCCGACAAGCTTTCTTT
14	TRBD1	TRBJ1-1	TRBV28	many	CASSSPGTGVEAFF	TGTGCCAGCAGTTCGCCCGGGACAGGGGTTGAAGCTTTCTTT
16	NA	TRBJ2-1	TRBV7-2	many	CASSLGGASSYNEQFF	TGTGCCAGCAGCTTAGGTGGGGCTAGCTCCTACAATGAGCAGTTCTTC
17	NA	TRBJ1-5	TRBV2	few	CASSERSGWLPNQPQHF	TGTGCCAGCAGTGAAAGGTCGGGGTGGCTTCCTAATCAGCCCCAGCATTTT
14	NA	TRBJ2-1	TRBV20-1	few	CSANGGALYNEQFF	TGCAGTGCTAATGGTGGGGCCCTCTACAATGAGCAGTTCTTC
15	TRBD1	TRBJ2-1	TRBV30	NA	CAWSVTGGLRNEHFF	TGCGCCTGGAGTGTCACAGGGGGGTTGCGGAATGAGCACTTCTTC
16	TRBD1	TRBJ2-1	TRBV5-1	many	CASSPGGGTGYNEQFF	TGCGCCAGCAGCCCTGGAGGAGGGACAGGGTACAATGAGCAGTTCTTC
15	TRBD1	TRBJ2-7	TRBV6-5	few	CASSSRGQGSYEQYF	TGTGCCAGCAGTTCCCGGGGACAGGGGTCCTACGAGCAGTACTTC
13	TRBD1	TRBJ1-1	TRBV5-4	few	CASSFWTGGEAFF	TGTGCCAGCAGCTTCTGGACAGGGGGTGAAGCTTTCTTT
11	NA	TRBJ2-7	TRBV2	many	CASRGGYEQYF	TGTGCCAGCAGAGGAGGTTACGAGCAGTACTTC
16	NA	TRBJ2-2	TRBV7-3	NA	CASSSPRTGGAGELFF	TGTGCCAGCAGCTCACCCCGGACAGGCGGGGCCGGGGAGCTGTTTTTT
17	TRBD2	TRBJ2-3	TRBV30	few	CAWSVLRTSGSTDTQYF	TGTGCCTGGAGTGTACTCCGGACTAGCGGGAGCACAGATACGCAGTATTTT
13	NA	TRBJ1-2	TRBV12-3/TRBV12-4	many	CASSFGGGYGYTF	TGTGCCAGCAGTTTTGGGGGTGGCTATGGCTACACCTTC
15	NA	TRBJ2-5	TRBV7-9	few	CASSLAIGAQETQYF	TGTGCCAGCAGCTTAGCGATAGGGGCCCAAGAGACCCAGTACTTC
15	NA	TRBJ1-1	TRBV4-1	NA	CASSPLLGGFTEAFF	TGCGCCAGCAGCCCCTTACTTGGGGGTTTCACTGAAGCTTTCTTT
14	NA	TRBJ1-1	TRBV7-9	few	CASSLASLNTEAFF	TGTGCCAGCAGCTTAGCGTCACTGAACACTGAAGCTTTCTTT
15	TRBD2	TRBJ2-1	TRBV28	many	CASSLPGTSYNEQFF	TGTGCCAGCAGTTTGCCCGGGACTAGCTACAATGAGCAGTTCTTC
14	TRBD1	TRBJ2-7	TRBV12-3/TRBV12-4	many	CASSQWTGYDGQYF	TGTGCCAGCAGTCAATGGACAGGCTACGACGGGCAGTACTTC
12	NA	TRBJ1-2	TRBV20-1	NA	CSALLANYGYTF	TGCAGTGCTCTACTAGCCAACTATGGCTACACCTTC
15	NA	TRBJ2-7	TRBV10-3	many	CAISEVGGRSYEQYF	TGTGCCATCAGTGAGGTGGGGGGTCGGTCCTACGAGCAGTACTTC
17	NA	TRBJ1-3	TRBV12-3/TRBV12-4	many	CASSPNTRRRAGNTIYF	TGTGCCAGCAGTCCCAACACCCGACGGAGGGCTGGAAACACCATATATTTT
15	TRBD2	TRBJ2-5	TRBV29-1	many	CSVDLAGGLTETQYF	TGCAGCGTTGATCTAGCGGGAGGGCTCACAGAGACCCAGTACTTC
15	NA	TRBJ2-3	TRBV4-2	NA	CASSLISGSTDTQYF	TGTGCCAGCAGCCTGATCAGCGGTTCAACAGATACGCAGTATTTT
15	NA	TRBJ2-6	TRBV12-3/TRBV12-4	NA	CASNFTGAGANVLTF	TGTGCCAGCAATTTTACCGGCGCTGGGGCCAACGTCCTGACTTTC
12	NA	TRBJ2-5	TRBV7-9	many	CASSRLIETQYF	TGTGCCAGCAGCCGATTAATAGAGACCCAGTACTTC
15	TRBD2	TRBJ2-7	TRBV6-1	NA	CASSRQLADFGEQYF	TGTGCCAGCAGTCGACAACTAGCGGACTTCGGGGAGCAGTACTTC
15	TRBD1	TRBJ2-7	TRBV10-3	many	CAIRAGTGNTYEQYF	TGTGCCATCAGAGCCGGGACAGGGAATACCTACGAGCAGTACTTC
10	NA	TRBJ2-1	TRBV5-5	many	CASIGRGLYF	TGTGCCAGCATCGGCCGGGGACTCTACTTC
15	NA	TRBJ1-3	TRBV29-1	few	CSVVAAGDSGNTIYF	TGCAGCGTTGTGGCAGCAGGGGACTCTGGAAACACCATATATTTT